The 24 T cell receptor beta chains given below trace back to one sample, sequenced in a study of blood T cell repertoires in COVID-19. TCRdb's table, derived via immunoSEQ multiplex PCR, lists solely in-frame clones and lacks some. The profile shows roughly 320,000 clones, 90% to 95% of them singletons. Sequencing used PBMCs or T cells enriched from blood (not recorded which). The receptors here all came from a woman between 25 and 40 years old who had been exposed to COVID-19.

The V and J genes are TRBV7-8 and TRBJ1-1; D not resolved. CDR1 SGHVS and CDR2 FQNEAQ come from the germline V gene. The CDR3 spans 13 residues. The V end lost 0 bases, the J end lost 10 bases, and 12 bases lay between the germline ends. CDR3 DNA sequence: TGTGCCAGCAGCTTAGCAATAAGGAGTCGAGCTTTCTTT. Amino acid sequence: CASSLAIRSRAFF.

This clone was observed a few times. V and J are TRBV4-1 and TRBJ1-2; 7 nucleotides align to TRBD1. The V and J ends lost 1 base and 6 bases, in that order; junction bases with no gene match: 11. The CDR3 sequence is 16 residues long. Germline V CDR1 and CDR2: MGHRA, YSYEKL. CDR3 protein: CASSQGSGRGENGYTF. As DNA, the CDR3 is TGCGCCAGCAGCCAAGGGTCAGGCAGGGGGGAAAATGGCTACACCTTC.

The chain joins TRBV9 to TRBJ1-2, with 7 bases fitting TRBD1. Trimming removed 4 bases from V and 7 bases from J; junction bases left unmatched: 10. CDR3 length: 14 amino acids. CDR1 is SGDLS, CDR2 YYNGEE, per germline. The CDR3 reads CASSLHSTGPGYTF. The CDR3 DNA follows: TGTGCCAGCAGCTTGCACTCGACAGGGCCTGGCTACACCTTC.

The rearrangement joins TRBV30 to TRBJ2-1; 14 positions agree with TRBD2. CDR3 length equals 13 residues. The junction had 3 bases not matched to a gene; V was cut back by 5 bases and J by 9 bases. The germline V gene encodes CDR1 GTSNPN and CDR2 SVGIG (reference sequence). The CDR3: CAWAGLAGAEQFF. The CDR3 bases are TGTGCCTGGGCGGGACTAGCGGGGGCTGAGCAGTTCTTC.

The chain uses TRBV5-4 and TRBJ2-3; TRBD1 aligns across 9 bases. The V segment lost 2 bases and the J segment 2 bases; nucleotides outside the gene matches: 9. This CDR3 spans 17 amino acids. Germline-derived CDR1 and CDR2 are SGHNT and YYREEE (reference sequence). The DNA for the CDR3 is TGTGCCAGCAGCTTACACCCACAGGGGGCAATCACAGATACGCAGTATTTT. Its translation: CASSLHPQGAITDTQYF.

The V gene is TRBV19, the J gene TRBJ2-7, with 7 bases matching TRBD1. The J segment lost 4 bases and the V segment lost 5 bases, leaving 5 bases of the junction unmatched. The germline gives CDR1 LNHDA, CDR2 SQIVND (reference sequence). The CDR3 is made up of 13 amino acids. The CDR3 region is CASSSGRGYEQYF. CDR3 sequence (DNA): TGTGCCAGTAGTTCCGGCAGGGGGTACGAGCAGTACTTC.

The chain couples TRBV9 to TRBJ2-1; D perhaps matches TRBD2 (5 bases). Germline assignment: CDR1 SGDLS and CDR2 YYNGEE. With 4 bases removed from V and 2 bases from J, the gap between germline ends came to 13 bases. The CDR3 length is 15 residues. The CDR3 sequence: CASSIRDSPYNEQFF. DNA for the CDR3: TGTGCCAGCAGCATCCGGGATTCACCCTACAATGAGCAGTTCTTC.

The chain is built from TRBV2 and TRBJ1-5; the D gene is possibly TRBD1 (6 bases). The V gene's germline CDR1 is SNHLY and CDR2 FYNNEI. The CDR3 sequence is 16 residues long. V was clipped by 0 bases and J by 6 bases, with 15 bases between them. CDR3 bases: TGTGCCAGCAGTGAAGCGCTTCGGGGGGCCTCTCAGCCCCAGCATTTT. Translation: CASSEALRGASQPQHF.

V and J are TRBV10-3 and TRBJ2-4; 8 bases match TRBD2. V lost 5 bases, J lost 8 bases, and 11 bases stayed unmatched. Germline V CDR1 and CDR2: ENHRY, SYGVKD. CDR3 length equals 15 residues. The CDR3 nucleotides read TGTGCCATCAGTCGGGCCGGGGGGGGCCTGGACATTCAGTACTTC. Translated: CAISRAGGGLDIQYF.

The V and J genes are TRBV5-6 and TRBJ1-2; no definite D call. The CDR3 contains 14 residues. Germline V gene lookup returns CDR1 SGHDT and CDR2 YYEEEE. V was cut by 0 bases and J by 7 bases, with 13 bases left in between. The CDR3 bases are TGTGCCAGCAGCTTGGAGCCGATTTATGCTGGCTACACCTTC. It translates to CASSLEPIYAGYTF.

The V call is TRBV9, the J call TRBJ1-2; a weak D match, TRBD1 (5 bases). Germline V gene data show CDR1 as SGDLS and CDR2 as YYNGEE. The CDR3 runs 16 residues. The V end lost 0 bases, the J end lost 4 bases, and 16 bases lay between the germline ends. CDR3 bases: TGTGCCAGCAGCGTAGGGGCCAGGGATCGGCTCTATGGCTACACCTTC. The encoded protein is CASSVGARDRLYGYTF.

The chain has TRBV6-2 or TRBV6-3 and TRBJ2-5; 8 bases agree with TRBD2. The V gene's germline CDR1 is MNHEY and CDR2 SVGEGT. V lost 4 bases, J lost 6 bases, and 13 bases stayed unmatched. This CDR3 region has 16 residues. The CDR3 protein is CASSLRTGTRRQTQYF. The CDR3 nucleotides are TGTGCCAGCAGTTTACGAACCGGGACTAGGAGACAGACCCAGTACTTC.

The chain joins TRBV11-3 to TRBJ1-4; 9 bases fit TRBD1. This CDR3 is built from 15 residues. With 5 bases clipped from V and 6 bases from J, the junction kept 7 bases outside the gene matches. Germline V gives CDR1 SGHNT, CDR2 YENEEA. Here the CDR3 reads CASSRGQGRDEKLFF. DNA for the CDR3: TGTGCCAGCAGCAGAGGACAGGGGCGGGATGAAAAACTGTTTTTT.

The V gene is TRBV21-1, the J gene TRBJ1-2. TRBV21-1 is reported as a pseudogene. The CDR3 covers 15 residues. The CDR3 region has the DNA TGTGCCAGCAGCAAAGGGGGACTATCTGGTCATGGCTACACCTTC. It specifies CASSKGGLSGHGYTF.

The DNA for the CDR3 is TGTGCCAGCGGGGACACCTATGGCTACACCTTC. Its translation: CASGDTYGYTF. V is TRBV2 and J is TRBJ1-2, with a weak D call TRBD1 (6 bases). The V and J ends lost 8 bases and 4 bases respectively, with 8 bases between them. The CDR3 consists of 11 residues. Germline assignment: CDR1 SNHLY and CDR2 FYNNEI.

This clone was recorded only once. This rearrangement joins TRBV21-1 to TRBJ2-4; the D call TRBD2 from the table was never checked on the DNA. TRBV21-1 is reported as a pseudogene. This CDR3 has 15 residues. DNA of the CDR3: TGTGCCAGCAGCAAAGGAGGGATGCCCAAAAACATTCAGTACTTC. Residues: CASSKGGMPKNIQYF.

The rearrangement uses TRBV7-3 and TRBJ2-1; the match to TRBD2 covers 7 bases. V dropped 5 bases and J dropped 9; count of bases not matched to a gene: 13. The CDR3 covers 15 residues. From germline, CDR1 is SGHTA and CDR2 FQGTGA. DNA of the CDR3: TGTGCCAGCAGCCCCGGGCCGGGGGGTTTCGGTGAGCAGTTCTTC. This sequence encodes CASSPGPGGFGEQFF.

This chain links TRBV30 with TRBJ2-5; a weak D match, TRBD1 (5 bases). This CDR3 spans 16 amino acids. The V end lost 0 bases, the J end lost 1 base, and 15 bases lay between the germline ends. Per germline, CDR1 GTSNPN and CDR2 SVGIG (reference sequence). DNA of the CDR3: TGTGCCTGGAGTGTACACAGGAACATGCTCCAAGAGACCCAGTACTTC. Protein: CAWSVHRNMLQETQYF.

This clone has only one observation. The V and J genes are TRBV5-6 and TRBJ2-7; 7 bases line up with TRBD1. V shed 3 bases and J 2 bases; nucleotides not matched to a gene: 8. The CDR3 has 15 residues. Germline V gene data show CDR1 as SGHDT and CDR2 as YYEEEE. The CDR3: CASSSRHRGPYEQYF. DNA of the CDR3: TGTGCCAGCAGCTCCCGTCACAGGGGCCCCTACGAGCAGTACTTC.

This chain connects TRBV29-1 to TRBJ1-2; perhaps TRBD1 as D (6 bases). V lost 3 bases, J lost 5 bases, and 7 bases lay in between. The CDR3 covers 11 residues. The germline CDR1 and CDR2 sequences are SQVTM and ANQGSEA. The CDR3 bases are TGCAGCGTTGATCAGGGGTATGGCTACACCTTC. Encoded protein: CSVDQGYGYTF.

J is TRBJ2-2 and V is TRBV20-1; D perhaps matches TRBD1 (5 bases). V was cut by 3 bases and J by 3 bases, with 20 bases left in between. Germline V gene sequence: CDR1 DFQATT, CDR2 SNEGSKA (reference sequence). There are 17 residues in the CDR3. CDR3 protein: CSASEPGLKGYTGELFF. CDR3 nucleotide sequence: TGCAGTGCTAGTGAGCCGGGCCTCAAGGGGTACACCGGGGAGCTGTTTTTT.

V usage is TRBV9 and J usage is TRBJ1-2; weak D call: TRBD1 (6 bases). Germline values: CDR1 SGDLS, CDR2 YYNGEE. CDR3 length: 12 residues. V was shortened by 3 bases and J by 3 bases, with 6 bases between the two germline ends. The CDR3 loop reads CASSGTDYGYTF. The CDR3 coding sequence is TGTGCCAGCAGCGGGACAGACTATGGCTACACCTTC.

J is TRBJ1-2 and V is TRBV10-3; D unclear. Trimming shortened V by 10 bases and J by 0 bases, and 12 bases separated the two germline ends. The CDR3 extends over 13 amino acids. CDR1 ENHRY and CDR2 SYGVKD come from the germline V gene. The CDR3 loop reads CATPGEANYGYTF. The CDR3 bases are TGTGCCACGCCAGGCGAAGCTAACTATGGCTACACCTTC.

The chain employs TRBV28 and TRBJ2-7, with D perhaps TRBD1 (6 bases). V gave up 10 bases and J gave up 3 bases, with 13 bases separating them. Germline assignment: CDR1 MDHEN and CDR2 SYDVKM. The CDR3 loop spans 12 amino acids. The CDR3 DNA is TGTGCCACCCGACAGGAAATCTACGAGCAGTACTTC. This encodes CATRQEIYEQYF. The full variable domain, its missing parts supplied by reference TRBV28 and TRBJ2-7, is DVKVTQSSRYLVKRTGEKVFLECVQDMDHENMFWYRQDPGLGLRLIYFSYDVKMKEKGDIPEGYSVSREKKERFSLILESASTNQTSMYLCATRQEIYEQYFGPGTRLTVT.